These 24 T cell receptor beta chains originate from one sample sequenced in a study of cytomegalovirus exposure and HLA in healthy donors. Both 60 Vbeta primers and 13 Jbeta primers went into the PCR. The repertoire was sequenced with immunoSEQ multiplex PCR; TCRdb's copy has only in-frame clones and lacks some. This sample's table has roughly 50,000 clones. Sequences were obtained from PBMCs. These receptors originate from a man aged 40-49 years in good health and CMV-seropositive.

The chain has TRBV2 and TRBJ2-7; 9 nucleotides line up with TRBD2. The germline gives CDR1 SNHLY, CDR2 FYNNEI. J lost 8 bases, V lost 1 base, and 6 bases had no gene match. The CDR3 length is 14 residues. Written as DNA, the CDR3 is TGTGCCAGCAGTGAAGACAGCGGGGGGCCTAAGCAGTACTTC. Its translation is CASSEDSGGPKQYF. Full variable domain (remainder filled in from reference TRBV2 and TRBJ2-7): EPEVTQTPSHQVTQMGQEVILRCVPISNHLYFYWYRQILGQKVEFLVSFYNNEISEKSEIFDDQFSVERPDGSNFTLKIRSTKLEDSAMYFCASSEDSGGPKQYFGPGTRLTVT.

The V gene is TRBV30, the J gene TRBJ1-1; D is possibly TRBD1 (6 bases). The CDR3 sequence is 14 residues long. CDR1 is GTSNPN, CDR2 SVGIG, per germline (reference sequence). Trimming left V 5 bases short and J 1 base short, with 14 bases between. Here the CDR3 reads CAWERGGTNTEAFF. CDR3 DNA sequence: TGTGCCTGGGAAAGGGGGGGGACGAACACTGAAGCTTTCTTT.

This chain uses TRBV6-5 with TRBJ1-6; TRBD1 might be the D (5 bases). The CDR3 spans 16 residues. Trimming stripped 4 bases from V and 6 bases from J, with 16 bases between. Germline assignment: CDR1 MNHEY and CDR2 SVGAGI. In DNA, the CDR3 is TGTGCCAGCAGTTCCCAGCTCGGGACTGTTAATTCACCCCTCCACTTT. Encoded protein: CASSSQLGTVNSPLHF.

This chain links TRBV15 with TRBJ2-3; 10 bases agree with TRBD2. CDR1 and CDR2 (germline): LNHNV, YYDKDF (reference sequence). The ends lost 3 bases at V and 1 base at J; junction bases unmatched: 7. CDR3 length: 17 amino acids. CDR3 protein: CATSSNLGTSGTDTQYF. The DNA for the CDR3 is TGTGCCACCAGCAGCAACCTCGGGACTAGCGGCACAGATACGCAGTATTTT.

J is TRBJ1-2 and V is TRBV5-6, with TRBD1 matching over 7 bases. The CDR3 has 16 amino acids. Losses at the gene ends were 0 bases for V and 0 bases for J; bases not matched to a gene: 5. Looked up from germline, CDR1 is SGHDT and CDR2 is YYEEEE. For the CDR3, the DNA is TGTGCCAGCAGCTTGGGACAGGGCACCGCTAACTATGGCTACACCTTC. Its translation: CASSLGQGTANYGYTF.

This chain connects TRBV11-2 to TRBJ2-2; TRBD2 aligns across 7 bases. This CDR3 comprises 15 residues. From germline, CDR1 is SGHAT and CDR2 FQNNGV. The junction had 5 bases not matched to a gene; V was cut back by 6 bases and J by 1 base. The CDR3 nucleotides are TGTGCCAGCAGGCCCGGGAGGAGGAACACCGGGGAGCTGTTTTTT. This translates into CASRPGRRNTGELFF.

The V gene is TRBV7-9, the J gene TRBJ1-6, with D perhaps TRBD1 (5 bases). Trimming stripped 1 base from V and 10 bases from J, with 14 bases between. In germline, CDR1 is SEHNR, CDR2 FQNEAQ (reference sequence). The CDR3 runs to 15 residues. CDR3 bases: TGTGCCAGCAGCTTAGTGTCAGGGTGGAAATCACCCCTCCACTTT. It specifies CASSLVSGWKSPLHF.

The chain joins TRBV19 to TRBJ1-5, with D unresolved. Germline values: CDR1 LNHDA, CDR2 SQIVND (reference sequence). V was pared by 3 bases and J by 3 bases, with 15 bases between. The CDR3 has 16 amino acids. CDR3 in amino acids: CASSIRRQVNNQPQHF. CDR3 nucleotides: TGTGCCAGTAGTATTAGGAGGCAGGTTAACAATCAGCCCCAGCATTTT.

V usage is TRBV7-9 and J usage is TRBJ1-1; 7 bases are a match to TRBD1. V lost 5 bases to trimming and J lost 1 base; unmatched junction nucleotides: 7. Germline lookup yields CDR1 SEHNR and CDR2 FQNEAQ (reference sequence). This CDR3 contains 15 residues. In DNA form, the CDR3 reads TGTGCCAGCAGCCCAGGGGGTTTGGGGAACACTGAAGCTTTCTTT. Its translation: CASSPGGLGNTEAFF.

The V and J genes are TRBV14 and TRBJ2-1; the match to TRBD2 covers 7 bases. The J segment lost 5 bases and the V segment lost 6 bases, leaving 4 bases of the junction unmatched. Per the germline V gene, CDR1 is SGHDN and CDR2 is FVKESK. The CDR3 length is 13 residues. CDR3 DNA sequence: TGTGCCAGCAGGGGTAGCGGGCACAATGAGCAGTTCTTC. This translates into CASRGSGHNEQFF.

V usage is TRBV10-3 and J usage is TRBJ1-1; 9 bases agree with TRBD1. This CDR3 has 13 residues. J gave up 6 bases and V 6 bases, and 5 bases lay outside the gene matches. The germline gives CDR1 ENHRY, CDR2 SYGVKD. The CDR3 sequence: CAISTGGLPEAFF. The CDR3, as DNA: TGTGCCATCAGCACAGGGGGCCTCCCTGAAGCTTTCTTT.

The DNA for the CDR3 is TGCGCCAGCAGCGAGGGGACTAGCGACTATTACGAGCAGTACTTC. Protein product: CASSEGTSDYYEQYF. V is TRBV4-3 and J is TRBJ2-7, with TRBD2 matching 10 bases. In germline, CDR1 is LGHNA, CDR2 YSLEER. The CDR3 length is 15 residues. With 5 bases clipped from V and 4 bases from J, the junction kept 8 bases outside the gene matches.

The rearrangement joins TRBV19 to TRBJ1-2; TRBD1 aligns across 8 bases. CDR1 is LNHDA and CDR2 is SQIVND in the germline V gene (reference sequence). Losses at the gene ends were 1 base for V and 5 bases for J; bases not matched to a gene: 3. The CDR3 sequence is 14 residues long. The CDR3 reads CASSIGRQGYGYTF. The DNA of the CDR3 is TGTGCCAGTAGTATAGGCCGACAGGGGTATGGCTACACCTTC.

V usage is TRBV7-2 and J usage is TRBJ1-1; D possibly corresponds to TRBD1 (5 bases). This CDR3 is 13 amino acids long. V shed 5 bases and J shed 3 bases, with 10 bases lying between them. Germline CDR1 reads SGHTA; CDR2 reads FQGNSA. Here the CDR3 DNA reads TGTGCCAGCAGCACTGACAGCCACACTGAAGCTTTCTTT. This codes for CASSTDSHTEAFF.

The chain is built from TRBV11-3 and TRBJ2-1; 7 positions agree with TRBD2. J was trimmed by 9 bases and V by 8 bases; bases with no gene match: 25. Germline V CDR1 and CDR2: SGHNT, YENEEA. The length of the CDR3 is 18 residues. The CDR3 spells CASSPDRAGVGHTGEQFF. The CDR3 nucleotides read TGTGCCAGCTCCCCGGATCGGGCGGGAGTGGGGCACACAGGTGAGCAGTTCTTC. The complete variable domain, with remaining parts taken from reference TRBV11-3 and TRBJ2-1, reads EAGVVQSPRYKIIEKKQPVAFWCNPISGHNTLYWYLQNLGQGPELLIRYENEEAVDDSQLPKDRFSAERLKGVDSTLKIQPAELGDSAVYLCASSPDRAGVGHTGEQFFGPGTRLTVL.

The rearrangement joins TRBV28 to TRBJ2-7; D unclear. The CDR3 totals 13 residues. V gave up 10 bases and J gave up 4 bases, with 17 bases separating them. The V gene's germline CDR1 is MDHEN and CDR2 SYDVKM. The CDR3 loop reads CATSHLGPYEQYF. In DNA, the CDR3 is TGTGCCACATCACACCTTGGGCCTTACGAGCAGTACTTC.

The chain couples TRBV7-9 to TRBJ2-7, with 9 nucleotides matching TRBD1. Looked up from germline, CDR1 is SEHNR and CDR2 is FQNEAQ (reference sequence). This CDR3 is built from 14 residues. The trim removed 7 bases at V and 3 bases at J, leaving 7 bases unmatched. This CDR3 is CASTAGTGNYEQYF. CDR3 nucleotides: TGTGCCAGCACGGCCGGGACAGGGAACTACGAGCAGTACTTC.

The J gene is TRBJ2-4, the V gene TRBV6-1; TRBD1 matches at 9 bases. The ends lost 6 bases at V and 8 bases at J; junction bases unmatched: 5. The germline V gene has CDR1 MNHNS and CDR2 SASEGT. The CDR3 has 13 amino acids. The DNA for the CDR3 is TGTGCCAGCAGCGACAGGGGGAAAGACATTCAGTACTTC. Translation gives CASSDRGKDIQYF.

The chain carries TRBV11-3 and TRBJ2-7; D is uncertain. The CDR3 has 14 residues. Trimming removed 5 bases at V and 2 bases at J, with 13 bases between. The germline V gene has CDR1 SGHNT and CDR2 YENEEA. The CDR3: CASSQSTSAYEQYF. As DNA, the CDR3 is TGTGCCAGCAGCCAAAGCACCTCCGCCTACGAGCAGTACTTC.

The chain recombines TRBV29-1 with TRBJ1-1; 8 bases match TRBD1. V lost 7 bases and J lost 4; bases outside the gene matches: 8. Germline V gene data show CDR1 as SQVTM and CDR2 as ANQGSEA. The CDR3 runs 13 residues. CDR3 protein: CSATTGEGTEAFF. The CDR3 DNA sequence: TGCAGCGCCACGACAGGGGAGGGCACTGAAGCTTTCTTT.

This chain connects TRBV6-1 to TRBJ2-5, with 8 positions matching TRBD2. The junction had 7 bases not matched to a gene; V was cut back by 4 bases and J by 6 bases. The CDR3 contains 14 residues. Germline-derived CDR1 and CDR2 are MNHNS and SASEGT. CDR3 loop: CASSVAGGPQTQYF. The CDR3 DNA reads as TGTGCCAGCAGTGTGGCGGGGGGCCCGCAGACCCAGTACTTC.

This chain uses TRBV19 with TRBJ1-5, with D perhaps matching TRBD1 (6 bases). CDR1 LNHDA and CDR2 SQIVND come from the germline V gene (reference sequence). This CDR3 region has 15 residues. Trimming removed 3 bases from V and 11 bases from J, with 20 bases in between. CDR3 sequence reads: CASSIPGHLLPAQHF. Written as DNA, the CDR3 is TGTGCCAGTAGTATTCCGGGACACCTTCTTCCCGCCCAGCATTTT.

V is TRBV20-1 and J is TRBJ2-7, with D tentatively TRBD1 (6 bases). Germline V CDR1 and CDR2: DFQATT, SNEGSKA (reference sequence). V dropped 4 bases and J dropped 3 bases, with 7 bases sitting between them. The CDR3 spans 11 residues. The CDR3 DNA reads TGCAGTGCTAACAGGGACTACGAGCAGTACTTC. Its translation: CSANRDYEQYF.

The chain employs TRBV27 and TRBJ2-5; TRBD1 agrees at 7 bases. J was trimmed by 2 bases and V by 5 bases; bases with no gene match: 8. Germline V gene sequence: CDR1 MNHEY, CDR2 SMNVEV (reference sequence). This CDR3 comprises 15 residues. The CDR3 coding sequence is TGTGCCAGCAGTGACGGGACAGAACCGCAAGAGACCCAGTACTTC. Translation gives CASSDGTEPQETQYF.